The clone carrying this T cell receptor (beta chain) showed up just a few times. The antigen is unknown. Germline CDR1 and CDR2: ENHRY and SYGVKD. The CDR3 is 15 residues long. The V end lost 5 bases, the J end lost 0 bases, and 14 bases lay between the germline ends. This record comes from a study of T cell repertoires in cytomegalovirus infection. Study information: As its CMV epitopes, the study selected recently identified HLA-C-restricted and well-studied HLA-B-restricted targets. From public TCR beta signatures came an indication of both CMV infection and matching HLA type. Study-wide results and caveats: Frequencies of public TCR beta families were cumulated, and this identified carriers of CMV plus the relevant HLA. There were HLA-C-restricted CMV-specific TCR beta clonotypes dominating the ex vivo response.

TCRdb re-derived calls from the reads in MiXCR, one entry per CDR3 protein. The sample consists of some 800,000 distinct CDR3 sequences, 29% of them appearing once. Sequenced material: cultured CD8+ T cells from PBMCs, taken from culture after CMV antigen stimulation. The receptor comes from a human donor in good health (CMV status not recorded). Some clones in this sample may be carry-over from other donors' samples. The V call is TRBV10-3, the J call TRBJ2-7; TRBD1 might be the D (6 bases). This CDR3 is CAISIGQQSSYEQYF. The CDR3 nucleotides read TGTGCCATCAGTATCGGACAGCAGAGCTCCTACGAGCAGTACTTC.